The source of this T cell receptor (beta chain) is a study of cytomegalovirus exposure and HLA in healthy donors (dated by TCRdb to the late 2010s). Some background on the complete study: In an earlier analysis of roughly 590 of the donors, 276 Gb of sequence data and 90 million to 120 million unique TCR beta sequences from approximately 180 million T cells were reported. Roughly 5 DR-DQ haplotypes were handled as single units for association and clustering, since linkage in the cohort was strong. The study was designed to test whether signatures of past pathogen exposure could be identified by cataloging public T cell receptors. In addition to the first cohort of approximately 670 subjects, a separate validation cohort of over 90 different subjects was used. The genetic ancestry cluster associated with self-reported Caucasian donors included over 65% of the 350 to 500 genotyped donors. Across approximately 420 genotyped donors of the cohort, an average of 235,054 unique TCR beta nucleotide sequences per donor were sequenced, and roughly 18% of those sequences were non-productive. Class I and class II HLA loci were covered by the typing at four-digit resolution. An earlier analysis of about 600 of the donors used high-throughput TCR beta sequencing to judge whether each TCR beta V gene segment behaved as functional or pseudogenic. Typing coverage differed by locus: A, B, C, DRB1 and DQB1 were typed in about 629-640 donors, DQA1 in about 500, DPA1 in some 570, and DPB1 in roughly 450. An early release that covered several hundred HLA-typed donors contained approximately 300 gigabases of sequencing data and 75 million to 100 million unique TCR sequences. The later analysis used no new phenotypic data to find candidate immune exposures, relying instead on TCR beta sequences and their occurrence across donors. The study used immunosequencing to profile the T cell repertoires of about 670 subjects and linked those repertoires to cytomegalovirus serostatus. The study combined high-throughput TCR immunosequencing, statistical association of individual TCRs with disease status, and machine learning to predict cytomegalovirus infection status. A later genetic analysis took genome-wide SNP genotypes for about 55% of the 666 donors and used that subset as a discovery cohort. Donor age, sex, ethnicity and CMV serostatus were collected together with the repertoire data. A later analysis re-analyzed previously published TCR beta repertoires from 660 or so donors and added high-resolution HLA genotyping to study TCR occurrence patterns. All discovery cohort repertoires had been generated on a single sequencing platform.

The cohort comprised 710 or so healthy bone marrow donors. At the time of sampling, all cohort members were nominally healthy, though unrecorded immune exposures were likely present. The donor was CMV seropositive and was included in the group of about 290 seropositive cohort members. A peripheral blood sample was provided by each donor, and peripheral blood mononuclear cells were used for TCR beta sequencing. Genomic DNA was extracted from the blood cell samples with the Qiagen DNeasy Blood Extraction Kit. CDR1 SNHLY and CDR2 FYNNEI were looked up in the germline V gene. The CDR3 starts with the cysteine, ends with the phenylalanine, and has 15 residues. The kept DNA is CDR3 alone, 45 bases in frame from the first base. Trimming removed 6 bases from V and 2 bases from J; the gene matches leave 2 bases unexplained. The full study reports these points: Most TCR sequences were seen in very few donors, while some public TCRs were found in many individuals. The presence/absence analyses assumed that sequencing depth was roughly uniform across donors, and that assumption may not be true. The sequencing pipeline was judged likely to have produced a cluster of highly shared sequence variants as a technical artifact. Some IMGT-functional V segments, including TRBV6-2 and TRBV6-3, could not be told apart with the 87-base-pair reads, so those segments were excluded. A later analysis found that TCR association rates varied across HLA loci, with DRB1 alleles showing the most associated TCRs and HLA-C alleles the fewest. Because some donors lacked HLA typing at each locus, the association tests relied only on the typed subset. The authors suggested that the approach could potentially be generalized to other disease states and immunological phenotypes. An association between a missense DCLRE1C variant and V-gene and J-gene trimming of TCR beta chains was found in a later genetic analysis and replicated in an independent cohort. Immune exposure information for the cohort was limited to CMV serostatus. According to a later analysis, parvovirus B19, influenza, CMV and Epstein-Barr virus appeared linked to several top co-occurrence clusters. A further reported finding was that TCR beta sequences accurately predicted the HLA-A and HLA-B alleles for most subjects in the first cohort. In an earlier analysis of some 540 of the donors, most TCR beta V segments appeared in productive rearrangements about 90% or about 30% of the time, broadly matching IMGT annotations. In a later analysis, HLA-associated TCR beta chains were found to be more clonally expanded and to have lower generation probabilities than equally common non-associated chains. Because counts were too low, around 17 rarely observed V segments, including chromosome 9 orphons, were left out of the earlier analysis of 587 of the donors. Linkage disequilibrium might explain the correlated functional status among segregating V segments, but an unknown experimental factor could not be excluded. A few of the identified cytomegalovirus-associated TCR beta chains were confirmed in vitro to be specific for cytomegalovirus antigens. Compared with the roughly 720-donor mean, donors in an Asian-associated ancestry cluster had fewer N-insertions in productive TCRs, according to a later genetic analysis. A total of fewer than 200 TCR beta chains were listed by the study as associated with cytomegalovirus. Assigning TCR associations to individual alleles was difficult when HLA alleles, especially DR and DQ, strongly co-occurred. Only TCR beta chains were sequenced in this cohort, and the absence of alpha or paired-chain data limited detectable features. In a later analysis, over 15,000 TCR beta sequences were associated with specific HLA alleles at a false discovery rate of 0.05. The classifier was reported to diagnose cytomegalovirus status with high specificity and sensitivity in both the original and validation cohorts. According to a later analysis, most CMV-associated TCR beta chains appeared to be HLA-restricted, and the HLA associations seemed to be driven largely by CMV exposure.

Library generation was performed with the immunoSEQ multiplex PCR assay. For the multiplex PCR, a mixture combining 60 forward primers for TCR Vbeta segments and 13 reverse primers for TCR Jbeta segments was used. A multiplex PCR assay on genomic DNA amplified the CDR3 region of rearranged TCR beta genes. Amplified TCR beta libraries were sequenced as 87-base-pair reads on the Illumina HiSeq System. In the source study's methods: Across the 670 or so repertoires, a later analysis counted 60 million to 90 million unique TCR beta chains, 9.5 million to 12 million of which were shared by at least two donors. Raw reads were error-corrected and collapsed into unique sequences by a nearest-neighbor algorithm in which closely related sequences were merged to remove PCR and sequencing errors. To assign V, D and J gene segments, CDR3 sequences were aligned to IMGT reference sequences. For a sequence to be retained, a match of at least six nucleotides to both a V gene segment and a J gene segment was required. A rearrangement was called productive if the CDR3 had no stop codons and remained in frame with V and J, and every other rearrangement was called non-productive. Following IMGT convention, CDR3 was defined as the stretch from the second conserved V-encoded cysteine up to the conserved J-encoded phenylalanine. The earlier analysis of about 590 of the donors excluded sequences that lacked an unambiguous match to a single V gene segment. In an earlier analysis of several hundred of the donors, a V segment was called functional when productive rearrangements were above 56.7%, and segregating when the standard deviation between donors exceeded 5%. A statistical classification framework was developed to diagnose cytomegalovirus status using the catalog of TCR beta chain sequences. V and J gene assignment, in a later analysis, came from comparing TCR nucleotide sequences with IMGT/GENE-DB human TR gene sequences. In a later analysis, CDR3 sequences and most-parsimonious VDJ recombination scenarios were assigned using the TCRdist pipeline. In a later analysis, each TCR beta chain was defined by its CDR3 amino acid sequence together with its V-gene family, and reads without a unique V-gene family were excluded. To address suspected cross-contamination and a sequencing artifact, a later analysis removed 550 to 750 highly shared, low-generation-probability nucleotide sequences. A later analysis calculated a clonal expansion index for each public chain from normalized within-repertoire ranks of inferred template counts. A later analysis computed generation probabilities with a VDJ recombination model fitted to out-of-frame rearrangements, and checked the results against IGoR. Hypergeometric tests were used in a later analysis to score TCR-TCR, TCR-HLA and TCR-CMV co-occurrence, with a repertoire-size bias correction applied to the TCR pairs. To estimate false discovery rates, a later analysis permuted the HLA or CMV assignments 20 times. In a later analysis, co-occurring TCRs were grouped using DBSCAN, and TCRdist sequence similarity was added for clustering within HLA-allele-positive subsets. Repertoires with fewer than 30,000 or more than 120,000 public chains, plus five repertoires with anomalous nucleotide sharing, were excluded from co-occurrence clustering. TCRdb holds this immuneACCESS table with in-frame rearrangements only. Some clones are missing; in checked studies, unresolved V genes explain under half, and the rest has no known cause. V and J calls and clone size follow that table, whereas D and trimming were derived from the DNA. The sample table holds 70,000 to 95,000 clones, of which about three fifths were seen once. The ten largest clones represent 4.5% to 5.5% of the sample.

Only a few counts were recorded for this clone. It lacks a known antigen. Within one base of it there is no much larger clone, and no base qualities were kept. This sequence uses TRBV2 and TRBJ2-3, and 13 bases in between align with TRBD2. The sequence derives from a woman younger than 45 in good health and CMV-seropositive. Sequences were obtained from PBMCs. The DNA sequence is TGTGCCAGCAGGGGACTAGCGGGGAACACAGATACGCAGTATTTT. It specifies CASRGLAGNTDTQYF. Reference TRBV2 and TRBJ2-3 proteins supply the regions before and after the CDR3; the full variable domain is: EPEVTQTPSHQVTQMGQEVILRCVPISNHLYFYWYRQILGQKVEFLVSFYNNEISEKSEIFDDQFSVERPDGSNFTLKIRSTKLEDSAMYFCASRGLAGNTDTQYFGPGTRLTVL.